This TCR beta chain was obtained from a study of cytomegalovirus exposure and HLA in healthy donors. Study outcomes and limitations: Productive status was seen about 90% or about 30% of the time for most TCR beta V segments in an earlier analysis.

There were likely unrecorded immune exposures, though donors were nominally healthy when sampled. Amplification used 60 Vbeta primers and 13 Jbeta primers. The table came from immunoSEQ multiplex PCR; TCRdb's copy has only in-frame clones and leaves some out. The data contain about 200,000 clones, just over 75% of them singletons. CDR1 LNHDA and CDR2 SQIVND come from the germline V gene (reference sequence). This CDR3 is built from 13 residues. V dropped 6 bases and J dropped 6 bases, with 15 bases sitting between them. This clone was picked up one time. Its antigen is unidentified. V and J are TRBV19 and TRBJ2-7; D unresolved. This receptor was taken from a man between 18 and 29 years old in good health and CMV-seronegative. The sequencing input was PBMCs. The CDR3 region has the DNA TGTGCCAGTAGCCCACGGAGTCCCGTCGAGCAGTACTTC. Its protein is CASSPRSPVEQYF.